This is a list of T cell receptor beta chains from one sample in a study of chemoradiotherapy in HPV16-positive cancers. Using immunoSEQ multiplex PCR, the repertoire was profiled, and TCRdb retains in-frame clones only, with some absent. The sample carries roughly 15,000 clones, 60% to 75% recorded once. This specimen was taken from a patient who underwent chemoradiotherapy. The receptors were gathered from a human donor with HPV-associated anogenital cancer. Both conserved end residues are part of each CDR3. Fields, in order: J gene, clone size, V gene, D gene, CDR3 DNA, CDR3 protein. A D gene is named only where the DNA matches it firmly. For some rows the clone size is stated as once, few or many, or as a class when expanded; others skip it.

TRBJ2-1	NA	TRBV2	TRBD2	TGTGCCAGCAGGTCCTCCGGGACTACCCTTTGGGATGAGCAGTTCTTC	CASRSSGTTLWDEQFF
TRBJ1-4	NA	TRBV19	NA	TGTGCCAGTAGTATTCGGCGGGCCGACCAAGGGGAAAAACTGTTTTTT	CASSIRRADQGEKLFF
TRBJ1-1	NA	TRBV28	NA	TGTGCCAGCACTTATTCTCCCGGGGGGCAGGGATCGAAGATGAACACTGAAGCTTTCTTT	CASTYSPGGQGSKMNTEAFF
TRBJ2-7	NA	TRBV19	TRBD1	TGTGCCAGTCAGAAACAGGGGGCTTTGGAGCAGTACTTC	CASQKQGALEQYF
TRBJ1-5	NA	TRBV30	TRBD1	TGTGCCTGGAGTGTCAGGGGGCGGCAGCCCCAGCATTTT	CAWSVRGRQPQHF
TRBJ2-6	NA	TRBV7-8	NA	TGTGCCAGCAGCACTAGAGGGCTAGACTTCTCTGGGGCCAACGTCCTGACTTTC	CASSTRGLDFSGANVLTF
TRBJ2-7	NA	TRBV6-6	TRBD2	TGTGCCAGCAGTCCCCCCCTAGCGGGGTCCGCCGAGCAGTACTTC	CASSPPLAGSAEQYF
TRBJ2-3	NA	TRBV19	TRBD2	TGTGCCAGTAGCAAGAGCGGGGCTAGCACAGATACGCAGTATTTT	CASSKSGASTDTQYF
TRBJ2-7	NA	TRBV10-3	TRBD2	TGTGCCATCAGTGAGGTTAGCGGGAGGGCCGGTTACGAGCAGTACTTC	CAISEVSGRAGYEQYF
TRBJ2-7	NA	TRBV10-3	NA	TGTGCCATCAGTGATGTGAGGGGCGCTGAGACGCAGTACTTC	CAISDVRGAETQYF
TRBJ1-2	NA	TRBV6-1	NA	TGTGCCAGCATAGGCAGAGACTATGGCTACACCTTC	CASIGRDYGYTF
TRBJ1-5	NA	TRBV11-2	TRBD1	TGTGCCAGCAGCTTAGAGACCCCCGGGACAGGGATAATCCACCCGGGGCCCCAGCATTTT	CASSLETPGTGIIHPGPQHF
TRBJ2-7	NA	TRBV5-6	TRBD2	TGTGCCAGCAGCTTGGGACTAGCCTCCTACGAGCAGTACTTC	CASSLGLASYEQYF
TRBJ1-2	NA	TRBV9	NA	TGTGCCAGCAGCGTGGGTACAGGCCCTTGGGGCTACACCTTC	CASSVGTGPWGYTF
TRBJ1-6	NA	TRBV9	NA	TGTGCCAGCAGCGTAGAAGGCGAAATGGGTTCACCCCTCCACTTT	CASSVEGEMGSPLHF
TRBJ1-5	NA	TRBV11-2	TRBD1	TGTGCCAGCAGCTTGGACAGGGGAATTCAGCCCCAGCATTTT	CASSLDRGIQPQHF
TRBJ2-1	NA	TRBV14	NA	TGTGCCAGCAGCCAAGTATATGAGCAGTTCTTC	CASSQVYEQFF
TRBJ1-3	few	TRBV7-2	TRBD1	TGTGCCAGCAGCTGGGACAGGGGGCGAGGAAACACCATATATTTT	CASSWDRGRGNTIYF
TRBJ2-4	NA	TRBV29-1	NA	TGCAGCGTTATCTCAGGGACGGACATTCAGTACTTC	CSVISGTDIQYF
TRBJ2-7	NA	TRBV11-1	NA	TGTGCCAGCAGCCGAGAGCAGACCTGGCCCAACGAGCAGTACTTC	CASSREQTWPNEQYF
TRBJ2-7	NA	TRBV5-1	TRBD1	TGCGCCAGCAGCGTGGCCGGGACAGGACCGCTCGAGCAGTACTTC	CASSVAGTGPLEQYF
TRBJ1-1	few	TRBV29-1	NA	TGCAGCGTTGAAGGGACATACAACACTGAAGCTTTCTTT	CSVEGTYNTEAFF
TRBJ2-1	once	TRBV6-6	TRBD1	TGTGCCAGCAGTTACGGGACAGGGCTCAATGAGCAGTTCTTC	CASSYGTGLNEQFF
TRBJ2-7	NA	TRBV11-2	TRBD1	TGTGCCAGCAGCCCCTATAAGGGGGCCGGGCAGTACTTC	CASSPYKGAGQYF
TRBJ2-1	NA	TRBV5-1	NA	TGCGCCAGCAGCTCACCTGAGGGCCCAACGCAGTTCTTC	CASSSPEGPTQFF
TRBJ1-1	NA	TRBV6-1	TRBD1	TGTGCCAGCAGTGTGCGCTCTGGGACAGAGAACACTGAAGCTTTCTTT	CASSVRSGTENTEAFF
TRBJ1-1	NA	TRBV7-3	TRBD1	TGTGCCAGCAGCTTAAACCCCGGACAGGGAACTGAAGCTTTCTTT	CASSLNPGQGTEAFF
TRBJ2-1	NA	TRBV29-1	TRBD2	TGCAGCGTGGGGGGAGGGCGGGAGTTTTCCTACAATGAGCAGTTCTTC	CSVGGGREFSYNEQFF
TRBJ2-7	NA	TRBV7-2	NA	TGTGCCAGCAGCTTAGGAGGGGGTCTTCCCTACGAGCAGTACTTC	CASSLGGGLPYEQYF
TRBJ2-1	NA	TRBV7-9	TRBD2	TGTGCCAGCAGCCCTAGTAGGGGACTAGCGGAAGAGCAGTTCTTC	CASSPSRGLAEEQFF
TRBJ2-7	NA	TRBV28	TRBD1	TGTGCCAGCAGTAACCCGGGACAGGGATTTGCCGAGCAGTACTTC	CASSNPGQGFAEQYF
TRBJ2-7	once	TRBV11-2	TRBD2	TGTGCCAGCAGCGGGACTAGCGGGAGGGCATACGAGCAGTACTTC	CASSGTSGRAYEQYF
TRBJ2-1	few	TRBV13	NA	TGTGCCAGCAGCCAAATTGATAGCTCCTACAATGAGCAGTTCTTC	CASSQIDSSYNEQFF
TRBJ2-7	NA	TRBV25-1	NA	TGTGCCAGCAGGGGACCCGGGGGACACCAGTACTTC	CASRGPGGHQYF
TRBJ2-3	NA	TRBV7-2	NA	TGTGCCACGTCCCGGAGCGGGTTCTACACAGATACGCAGTATTTT	CATSRSGFYTDTQYF
TRBJ1-1	NA	TRBV29-1	TRBD1	TGCAGCGTGCGACAGGGGGAGAGCACTGAAGCTTTCTTT	CSVRQGESTEAFF
TRBJ1-4	NA	TRBV9	NA	TGTGCCAGCAGCGAGAGGGGCAGGGGCACTAATGAAAAACTGTTTTTT	CASSERGRGTNEKLFF
TRBJ2-7	NA	TRBV6-1	TRBD2	TGTGCCAGCAGTGGTCTAGCGGGGGGGTACTACGAGCAGTACTTC	CASSGLAGGYYEQYF
TRBJ2-2	NA	TRBV7-9	NA	TGTGCCAGCAGCTTTTTGGTAGCGACGAACACCGGGGAGCTGTTTTTT	CASSFLVATNTGELFF
TRBJ1-6	NA	TRBV4-1	NA	TGCGCCAGCAGCCAAGGCTCCCGGAATTTTCCCCTCCACTTT	CASSQGSRNFPLHF
TRBJ2-1	NA	TRBV28	TRBD1	TGTGCCAGCAGACTGACAGGGGTCAATGAGCAGTTCTTC	CASRLTGVNEQFF
TRBJ2-1	NA	TRBV19	NA	TGTGCCAGTAAGGGCGACCCCGGGGGCAATGAGCAGTTCTTC	CASKGDPGGNEQFF
TRBJ1-6	once	TRBV11-3	NA	TGTGCCAGCAGCTTGGACAACTATAATTCACCCCTCCACTTT	CASSLDNYNSPLHF
TRBJ2-3	NA	TRBV15	NA	TGTGCCACCAGCAGAGATAGGGGGGAGGGCCCGAGCACAGATACGCAGTATTTT	CATSRDRGEGPSTDTQYF
TRBJ1-3	NA	TRBV30	NA	TGTGCCTGGAGGGAACCTCGGGATGCAGGAAACACCATATATTTT	CAWREPRDAGNTIYF
TRBJ2-7	few	TRBV11-2	NA	TGTGCCAGCAGCCCCCATGTCGGGGTAGCGAACGAGCAGTACTTC	CASSPHVGVANEQYF
TRBJ1-3	NA	TRBV9	NA	TGTGCCAGCGGAAGGGGAAACACCATATATTTT	CASGRGNTIYF
TRBJ2-7	NA	TRBV5-4	TRBD2	TGTGCCAGCAGCACGGGGACTAGCGGGAGGCCGAAGAGGGAGCAGTACTTC	CASSTGTSGRPKREQYF
TRBJ2-5	NA	TRBV11-2	TRBD2	TGTGCCAGCAGCTTAGTCGGGACTAGCGGGCATCAAGAGACCCAGTACTTC	CASSLVGTSGHQETQYF
TRBJ1-5	few	TRBV19	NA	TGTGCCAGTAGTAGCCCCCGGGGTAGCAATCAGCCCCAGCATTTT	CASSSPRGSNQPQHF
TRBJ2-3	NA	TRBV4-1	TRBD2	TGCGCCAGCAGCCAGCCGGGACTAGCGGGAGAAGGTTGGGGCACAGATACGCAGTATTTT	CASSQPGLAGEGWGTDTQYF
TRBJ1-2	NA	TRBV28	NA	TGTGCCAGCAGTTTATTGGACTATGGCTACACCTTC	CASSLLDYGYTF
TRBJ1-3	NA	TRBV2	NA	TGTGCCAGCAGTCTCATACCTAGCGGAAACACCATATATTTT	CASSLIPSGNTIYF
TRBJ1-1	NA	TRBV19	NA	TGTGCCAGTAGTTGGACTCCCCGAGGGACTGAAGCTTTCTTT	CASSWTPRGTEAFF
TRBJ2-4	NA	TRBV4-1	TRBD1	TGCGCCAGCAGCCAAGATCGGGGACAGGGGATGTGGGGAGCCAAAAACATTCAGTACTTC	CASSQDRGQGMWGAKNIQYF
TRBJ1-1	NA	TRBV19	NA	TGTGCCAGTAGTATCAAGGCTGAAGCTTTCTTT	CASSIKAEAFF
TRBJ1-2	NA	TRBV10-3	NA	TGTGCCATCAGTGCACCCGGGAGTTATAACTATGGCTACACCTTC	CAISAPGSYNYGYTF
TRBJ1-2	NA	TRBV10-3	NA	TGTGCCATCAGTGAGTCTAACCAAGGGAGCTATGGCTACACCTTC	CAISESNQGSYGYTF
TRBJ2-7	once	TRBV2	TRBD2	TGTGCCAGCAGTGAAGCTAGCGGGAATGACTACGAGCAGTACTTC	CASSEASGNDYEQYF